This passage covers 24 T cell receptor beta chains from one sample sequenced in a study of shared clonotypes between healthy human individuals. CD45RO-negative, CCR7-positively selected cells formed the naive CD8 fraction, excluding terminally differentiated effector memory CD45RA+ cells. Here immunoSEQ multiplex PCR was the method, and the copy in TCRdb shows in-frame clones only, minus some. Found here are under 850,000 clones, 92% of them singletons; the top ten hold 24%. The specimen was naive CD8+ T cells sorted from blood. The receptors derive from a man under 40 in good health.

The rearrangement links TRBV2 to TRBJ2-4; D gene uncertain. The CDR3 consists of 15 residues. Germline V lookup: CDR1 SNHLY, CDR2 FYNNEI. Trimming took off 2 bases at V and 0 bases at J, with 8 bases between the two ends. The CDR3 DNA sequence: TGTGCCAGCAGTGAAAGGGTTATAGCCAAAAACATTCAGTACTTC. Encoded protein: CASSERVIAKNIQYF.

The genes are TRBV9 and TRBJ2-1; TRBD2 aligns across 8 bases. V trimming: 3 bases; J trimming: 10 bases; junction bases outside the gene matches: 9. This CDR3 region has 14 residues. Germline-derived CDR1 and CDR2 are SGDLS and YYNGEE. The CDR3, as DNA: TGTGCCAGCAGCGCATTCGGACTAGCTGGAGAGCAGTTCTTC. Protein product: CASSAFGLAGEQFF.

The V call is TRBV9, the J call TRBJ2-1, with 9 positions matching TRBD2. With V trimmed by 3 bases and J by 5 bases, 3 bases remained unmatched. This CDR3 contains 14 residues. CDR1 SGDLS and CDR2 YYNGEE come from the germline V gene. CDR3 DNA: TGTGCCAGCAGCGCCCGACTAGCGGACAATGAGCAGTTCTTC. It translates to CASSARLADNEQFF.

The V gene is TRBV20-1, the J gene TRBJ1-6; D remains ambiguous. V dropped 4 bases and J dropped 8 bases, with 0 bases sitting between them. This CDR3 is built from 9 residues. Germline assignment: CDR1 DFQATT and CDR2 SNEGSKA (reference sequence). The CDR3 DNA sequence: TGCAGTGCTAATTCACCCCTCCACTTT. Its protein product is CSANSPLHF.

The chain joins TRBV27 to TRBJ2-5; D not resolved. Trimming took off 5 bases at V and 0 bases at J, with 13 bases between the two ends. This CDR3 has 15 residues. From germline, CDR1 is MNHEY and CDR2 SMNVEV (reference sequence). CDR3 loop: CASSPLWTDQETQYF. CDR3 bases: TGTGCCAGCAGTCCCCTCTGGACGGACCAAGAGACCCAGTACTTC.

The CDR3 bases are TGTGCCAGCAGGTCCGGGACAGGGCATCACGAGCAGTACTTC. Protein: CASRSGTGHHEQYF. V gene TRBV7-9 combines with J gene TRBJ2-7; TRBD1 aligns across 9 bases. This CDR3 comprises 14 residues. Germline V lookup: CDR1 SEHNR, CDR2 FQNEAQ (reference sequence). The V segment lost 6 bases and the J segment 5 bases; nucleotides outside the gene matches: 8.

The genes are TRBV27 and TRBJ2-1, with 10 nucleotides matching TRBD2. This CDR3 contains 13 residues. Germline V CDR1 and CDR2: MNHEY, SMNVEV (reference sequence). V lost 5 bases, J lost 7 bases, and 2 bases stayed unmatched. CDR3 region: CASSTSGINEQFF. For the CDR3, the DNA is TGTGCCAGCAGTACTAGCGGGATAAATGAGCAGTTCTTC.

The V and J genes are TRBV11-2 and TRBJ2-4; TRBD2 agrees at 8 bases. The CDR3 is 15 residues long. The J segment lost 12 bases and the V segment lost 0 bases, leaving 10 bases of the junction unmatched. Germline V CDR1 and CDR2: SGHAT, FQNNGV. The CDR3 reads CASSLEASGRATQYF. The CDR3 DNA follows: TGTGCCAGCAGCTTAGAGGCTAGCGGGCGGGCAACTCAGTACTTC.

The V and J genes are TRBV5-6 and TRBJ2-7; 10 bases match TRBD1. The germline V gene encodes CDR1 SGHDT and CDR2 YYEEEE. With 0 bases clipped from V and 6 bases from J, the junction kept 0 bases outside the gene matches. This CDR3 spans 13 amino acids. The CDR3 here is CASSLGTGGEQYF. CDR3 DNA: TGTGCCAGCAGCTTGGGGACAGGGGGCGAGCAGTACTTC.

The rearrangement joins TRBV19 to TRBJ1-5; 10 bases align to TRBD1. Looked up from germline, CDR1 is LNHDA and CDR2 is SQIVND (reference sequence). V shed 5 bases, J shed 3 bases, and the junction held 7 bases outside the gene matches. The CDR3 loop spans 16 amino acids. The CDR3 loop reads CASSPGTGVSNQPQHF. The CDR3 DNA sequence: TGTGCCAGTAGTCCCGGGACAGGGGTGTCCAATCAGCCCCAGCATTTT.

CDR3 nucleotides: TGTGCCAGCAGCAAAGGAGTCCGGGACATCCACAACGCGGGCTATGGCTACACCTTC. It is translated as CASSKGVRDIHNAGYGYTF. This chain connects TRBV21-1 to TRBJ1-2; the table names TRBD1, a call not compared with the DNA. TRBV21-1 is designated a pseudogene. The length of the CDR3 is 19 residues.

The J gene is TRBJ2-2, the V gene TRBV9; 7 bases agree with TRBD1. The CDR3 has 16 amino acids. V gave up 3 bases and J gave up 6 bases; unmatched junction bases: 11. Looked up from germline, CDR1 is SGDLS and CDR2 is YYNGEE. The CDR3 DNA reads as TGTGCCAGCAGCGCGACAGGGTACGGGTTCGCCGGGGAGCTGTTTTTT. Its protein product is CASSATGYGFAGELFF.

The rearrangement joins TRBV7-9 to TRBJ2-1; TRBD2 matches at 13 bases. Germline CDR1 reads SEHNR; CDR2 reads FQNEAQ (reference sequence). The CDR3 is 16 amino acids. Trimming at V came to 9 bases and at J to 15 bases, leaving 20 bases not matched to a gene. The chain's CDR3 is CASSMGILAGGPGTFF. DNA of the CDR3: TGTGCCAGTTCAATGGGGATACTAGCGGGAGGGCCGGGAACGTTCTTC.

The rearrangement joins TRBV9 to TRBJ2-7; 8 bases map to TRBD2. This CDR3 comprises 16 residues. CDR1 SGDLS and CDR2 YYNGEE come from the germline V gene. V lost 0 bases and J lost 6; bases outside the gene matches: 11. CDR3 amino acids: CASSVEAGVPLGEQYF. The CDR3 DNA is TGTGCCAGCAGCGTAGAAGCGGGAGTCCCCTTAGGCGAGCAGTACTTC.

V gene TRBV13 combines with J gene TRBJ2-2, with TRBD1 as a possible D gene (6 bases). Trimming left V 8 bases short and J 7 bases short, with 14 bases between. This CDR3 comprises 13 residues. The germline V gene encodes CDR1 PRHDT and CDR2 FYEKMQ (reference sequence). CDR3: CASSYRAGGELFF. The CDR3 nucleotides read TGTGCCAGCTCATACAGGGCGGGCGGGGAGCTGTTTTTT.

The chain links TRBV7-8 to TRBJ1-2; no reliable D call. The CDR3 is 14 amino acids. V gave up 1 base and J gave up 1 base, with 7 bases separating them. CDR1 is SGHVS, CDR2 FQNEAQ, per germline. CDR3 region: CASSLGEINYGYTF. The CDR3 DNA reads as TGTGCCAGCAGCTTAGGGGAGATTAACTATGGCTACACCTTC.

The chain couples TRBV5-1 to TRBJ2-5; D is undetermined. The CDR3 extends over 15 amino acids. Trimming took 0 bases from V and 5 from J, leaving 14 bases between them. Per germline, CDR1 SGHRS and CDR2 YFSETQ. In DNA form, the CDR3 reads TGCGCCAGCAGCTTGGCGGTGCCGATCGCGGAGACCCAGTACTTC. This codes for CASSLAVPIAETQYF.

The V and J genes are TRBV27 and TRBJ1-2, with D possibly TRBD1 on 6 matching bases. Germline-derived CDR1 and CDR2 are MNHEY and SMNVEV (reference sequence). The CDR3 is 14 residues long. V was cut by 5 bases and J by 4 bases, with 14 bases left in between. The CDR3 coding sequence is TGTGCCAGCAGTATGGTGGGGGGCCTCTATGGCTACACCTTC. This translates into CASSMVGGLYGYTF.

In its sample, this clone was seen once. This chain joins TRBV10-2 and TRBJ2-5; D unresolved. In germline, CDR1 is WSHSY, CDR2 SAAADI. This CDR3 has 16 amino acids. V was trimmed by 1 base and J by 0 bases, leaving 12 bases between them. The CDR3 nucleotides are TGCGCCAGCAGTGAGTTATTTAGACTCGACCAAGAGACCCAGTACTTC. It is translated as CASSELFRLDQETQYF.

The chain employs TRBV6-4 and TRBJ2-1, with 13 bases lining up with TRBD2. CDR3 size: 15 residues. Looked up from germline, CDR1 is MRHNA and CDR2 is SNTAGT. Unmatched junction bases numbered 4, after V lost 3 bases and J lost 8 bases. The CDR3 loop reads CASSELAGGKDEQFF. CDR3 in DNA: TGTGCCAGCAGTGAACTAGCGGGAGGGAAGGATGAGCAGTTCTTC.

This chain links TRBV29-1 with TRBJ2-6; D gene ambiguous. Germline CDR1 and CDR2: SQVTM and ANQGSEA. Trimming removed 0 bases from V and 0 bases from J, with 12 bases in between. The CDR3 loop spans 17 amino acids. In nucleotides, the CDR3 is TGCAGCGTTGAAGAGGGTGGTTGGAACTCTGGGGCCAACGTCCTGACTTTC. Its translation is CSVEEGGWNSGANVLTF.

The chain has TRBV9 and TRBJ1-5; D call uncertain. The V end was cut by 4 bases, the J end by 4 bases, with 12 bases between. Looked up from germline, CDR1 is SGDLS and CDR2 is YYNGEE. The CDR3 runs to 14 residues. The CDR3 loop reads CASSLDWRNQPQHF. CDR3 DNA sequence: TGTGCCAGCAGCCTTGACTGGCGGAATCAGCCCCAGCATTTT. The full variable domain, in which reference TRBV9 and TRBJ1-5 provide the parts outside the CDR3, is DSGVTQTPKHLITATGQRVTLRCSPRSGDLSVYWYQQSLDQGLQFLIQYYNGEERAKGNILERFSAQQFPDLHSELNLSSLELGDSALYFCASSLDWRNQPQHFGDGTRLSIL.

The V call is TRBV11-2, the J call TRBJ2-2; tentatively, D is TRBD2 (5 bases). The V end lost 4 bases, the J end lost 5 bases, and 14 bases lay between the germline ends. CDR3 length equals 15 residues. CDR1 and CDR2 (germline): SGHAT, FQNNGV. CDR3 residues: CASSSFSGETGELFF. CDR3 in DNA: TGTGCCAGCAGCTCGTTCAGTGGGGAGACCGGGGAGCTGTTTTTT.

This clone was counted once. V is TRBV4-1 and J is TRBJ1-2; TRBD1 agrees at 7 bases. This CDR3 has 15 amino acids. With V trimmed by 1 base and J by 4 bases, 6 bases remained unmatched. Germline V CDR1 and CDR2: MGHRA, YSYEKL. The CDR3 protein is CASSQVGTAVYGYTF. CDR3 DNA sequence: TGCGCCAGCAGCCAAGTCGGGACAGCGGTCTATGGCTACACCTTC.